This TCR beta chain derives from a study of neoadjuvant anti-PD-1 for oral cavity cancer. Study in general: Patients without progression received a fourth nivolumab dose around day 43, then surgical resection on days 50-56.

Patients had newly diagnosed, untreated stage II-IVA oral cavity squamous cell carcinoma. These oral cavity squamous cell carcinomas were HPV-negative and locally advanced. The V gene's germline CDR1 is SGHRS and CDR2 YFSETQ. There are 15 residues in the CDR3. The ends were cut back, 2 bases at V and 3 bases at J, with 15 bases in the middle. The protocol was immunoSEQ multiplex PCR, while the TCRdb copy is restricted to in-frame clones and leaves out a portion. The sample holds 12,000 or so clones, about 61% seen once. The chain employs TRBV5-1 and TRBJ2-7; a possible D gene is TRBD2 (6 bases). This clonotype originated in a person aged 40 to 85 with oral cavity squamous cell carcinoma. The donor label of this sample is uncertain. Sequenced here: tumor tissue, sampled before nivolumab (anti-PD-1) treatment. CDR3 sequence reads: CASSFGTGNNYEQYF. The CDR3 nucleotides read TGCGCCAGCAGCTTCGGGACTGGAAACAACTACGAGCAGTACTTC.